These T cell receptor beta chains were read from a single sample in a study of shared clonotypes between healthy human individuals. Clones were read by immunoSEQ multiplex PCR, and TCRdb kept only the in-frame ones, dropping some. Of 600,000 to 800,000 clones listed, just under 75% are singletons. Material for sequencing was memory CD4+ T cells sorted from blood. All receptors derive from a woman in her 30s in good health. Each CDR3 is given with its conserved first and last residue. D genes are given only for firm matches. Part of the rows lack a size; the others show once, few, many or a class for expanded clones.

d_gene	v_gene	abundance	j_gene	CDR3nt	CDR3aa
NA	TRBV13	few	TRBJ2-7	TGTGCCAGCCAAAATAGTAGGGACGGTTCCTACGAGCAGTACTTC	CASQNSRDGSYEQYF
NA	TRBV19	many	TRBJ1-5	TGTGCCAGTAGTATTTGGGACACCAGCAATCAGCCCCAGCATTTT	CASSIWDTSNQPQHF
TRBD1	TRBV19	NA	TRBJ1-4	TGTGCCAGTAGTCCCCGGGACAGGCAAAATGAAAAACTGTTTTTT	CASSPRDRQNEKLFF
NA	TRBV7-3	NA	TRBJ2-7	TGTGCCAGCAGCCCTCGGCGGGTCGAGCAGTACTTC	CASSPRRVEQYF
NA	TRBV10-2	NA	TRBJ2-6	TGCGCCAGCAGTGAGTCTTTTAGGCCCGGGGCGGGAATTGGGGCCAACGTCCTGACTTTC	CASSESFRPGAGIGANVLTF
NA	TRBV28	NA	TRBJ2-1	TGTGCCAGCAGCTCAATCAGGGGGGCCTACAATGAGCAGTTCTTC	CASSSIRGAYNEQFF
TRBD2	TRBV7-8	NA	TRBJ2-7	TGTGCCAGCAGCCCATCGGGACTAGCGGGAGATCGGTACGAGCAGTACTTC	CASSPSGLAGDRYEQYF
NA	TRBV4-1	NA	TRBJ2-7	TGCGCCAGCAGCCAAGACTCAACCTCTGGAAGCTCCTACGAGCAGTACTTC	CASSQDSTSGSSYEQYF
NA	TRBV18	NA	TRBJ1-1	TGTGCCAGCTCTCTCCCGGGACTCGAAGCTTTCTTT	CASSLPGLEAFF
NA	TRBV5-1	NA	TRBJ2-7	TGCGCCAGCAGCTTGGGAGGAGGGTGGGTGTACGAGCAGTACTTC	CASSLGGGWVYEQYF
TRBD2	TRBV29-1	few	TRBJ2-1	TGCAGCGTACAACGGACTAGCGGCTACAATGAGCAGTTCTTC	CSVQRTSGYNEQFF
NA	TRBV7-9	NA	TRBJ2-1	TGTGCCAGCAGCTTCCCGGGACCCTACAATGAGCAGTTCTTC	CASSFPGPYNEQFF
NA	TRBV5-1	NA	TRBJ2-1	TGCGCCAGCAGCGAGAGGGACGGAATCTACAATGAGCGGTTCTTC	CASSERDGIYNERFF
TRBD2	TRBV25-1	NA	TRBJ2-3	TGTGCCAGCAGTGAATCCGGGACTAGCGGGAGTTGGGATACGCAGTATTTT	CASSESGTSGSWDTQYF
NA	TRBV6-4	few	TRBJ2-1	TGTGCCAGGACTAGTGAATGCGAGCAGTTCTTC	CARTSECEQFF
NA	TRBV6-5	NA	TRBJ2-7	TGTGCCACCCTTAGTGGGTACGAGCAGTACTTC	CATLSGYEQYF
TRBD2	TRBV19	many	TRBJ2-7	TGTGCCAGTAGTATCCTCCGGACTAGCGGGAGCTACGAGCAGTACTTC	CASSILRTSGSYEQYF
NA	TRBV15	once	TRBJ1-2	TGTGCCACCAGCAGAGGGGGGGTAGGCTACACCTTC	CATSRGGVGYTF
TRBD2	TRBV7-3	NA	TRBJ2-7	TGTGCCAGCAGCCTACGGACTAGGCCCGTAATCACCTACGAGCAGTACTTC	CASSLRTRPVITYEQYF
TRBD2	TRBV29-1	NA	TRBJ2-1	TGCAGCGCCGAGCGGGGCGGCTACAATGAGCAGTTCTTC	CSAERGGYNEQFF
NA	TRBV5-4	NA	TRBJ1-1	TGTGCCAGCAGCTTTTACGGGTCTGAAGCTTTCTTT	CASSFYGSEAFF
NA	TRBV19	few	TRBJ2-3	TGTGCCAGTAGCAATTTTCACCGCCGGGATACGCAGTATTTT	CASSNFHRRDTQYF
NA	TRBV27	NA	TRBJ1-3	TGTGCCAGCAGTTCCGGGGGTTCTGGAAACACCATATATTTT	CASSSGGSGNTIYF
TRBD1	TRBV5-6	many	TRBJ2-5	TGTGCCAGCAGCCGCACAGGGGTTAGGTTGGAGACCCAGTACTTC	CASSRTGVRLETQYF
NA	TRBV29-1	once	TRBJ2-5	TGCAGCGTTGAAGTGGGGTTACCAGAGACCCAGTACTTC	CSVEVGLPETQYF
TRBD1	TRBV6-1	once	TRBJ1-5	TGTGCCAGCATTTTGACAGGGAAGAATCAGCCCCAGCATTTT	CASILTGKNQPQHF
NA	TRBV27	NA	TRBJ1-5	TGTGCCAGCATGCCAGTAGGGAACGGGAATCAGCCCCAGCATTTT	CASMPVGNGNQPQHF
TRBD2	TRBV19	NA	TRBJ2-5	TGTGCCAGTAGCCCAAGACTAGCGGACCAAGAGACCCAGTACTTC	CASSPRLADQETQYF
NA	TRBV13	once	TRBJ1-1	TGTGCCAGCAGCTCCCGGAGGGGCACTGAAGCTTTCTTT	CASSSRRGTEAFF
NA	TRBV5-1	NA	TRBJ2-5	TGCGCCAGCAGCATCGAAGAGACCCAGTACTTC	CASSIEETQYF
NA	TRBV6-5	NA	TRBJ2-3	TGTGCCAGCAGTTACGGAGAGCGAGGGACGCAGTATTTT	CASSYGERGTQYF
NA	TRBV18	NA	TRBJ2-5	TGTGCCAGCTCACCACTATCACCTCATGGGGAGACCCAGTACTTC	CASSPLSPHGETQYF
TRBD2	TRBV5-5	NA	TRBJ2-7	TGTGCCAGCAACCGGCGGGAGGGCTTAGGGGTGCGTGAGCAGTACTTC	CASNRREGLGVREQYF
TRBD1	TRBV28	NA	TRBJ1-5	TGTGCCATCTCACAGGGGCGGTACCAGCCCCAGCATTTT	CAISQGRYQPQHF
TRBD2	TRBV11-2	NA	TRBJ2-5	TGTGCCAGCCGTCGGCCCGGCGGGAGCCAAGAGACCCAGTACTTC	CASRRPGGSQETQYF